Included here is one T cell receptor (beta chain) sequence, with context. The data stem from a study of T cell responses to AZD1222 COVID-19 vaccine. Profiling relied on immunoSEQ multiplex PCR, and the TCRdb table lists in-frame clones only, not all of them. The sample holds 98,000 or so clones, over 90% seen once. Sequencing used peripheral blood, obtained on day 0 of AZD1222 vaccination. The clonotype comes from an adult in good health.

The DNA for the CDR3 is TGTGCCAGCAGCTCCCGTTTGAGTAGCGCTCAAGAGACCCAGTACTTC. It is translated as CASSSRLSSAQETQYF. This chain links TRBV7-9 with TRBJ2-5, with D perhaps matching TRBD2 (5 bases). CDR3 length: 16 amino acids. CDR1 SEHNR and CDR2 FQNEAQ come from the germline V gene (reference sequence). V was shortened by 4 bases and J by 2 bases, with 17 bases between the two germline ends.